The present T cell receptor beta chain was sequenced within a study of control samples from healthy donors and cancer patients. Germline CDR1 reads KGHSH; CDR2 reads LQKENI. Trimming shortened V by 1 base and J by 5 bases, and 16 bases separated the two germline ends. The CDR3 covers 16 residues. Measured with immunoSEQ multiplex PCR; TCRdb has only the in-frame clones, and not every one. This table holds some 73,000 clones, 94% found once. The gene calls are TRBV18 and TRBJ2-3; a possible D gene is TRBD1 (6 bases). This sequence was found in a woman aged 40 to 49 in good health. The material sequenced was blood. The CDR3 sequence: CASSPQVGGAEDTQYF. DNA of the CDR3: TGTGCCAGCTCACCACAAGTAGGGGGAGCTGAAGATACGCAGTATTTT. Drawing the rest from reference TRBV18 and TRBJ2-3, the complete variable domain is NAGVMQNPRHLVRRRGQEARLRCSPMKGHSHVYWYRQLPEEGLKFMVYLQKENIIDESGMPKERFSAEFPKEGPSILRIQQVVRGDSAAYFCASSPQVGGAEDTQYFGPGTRLTVL.